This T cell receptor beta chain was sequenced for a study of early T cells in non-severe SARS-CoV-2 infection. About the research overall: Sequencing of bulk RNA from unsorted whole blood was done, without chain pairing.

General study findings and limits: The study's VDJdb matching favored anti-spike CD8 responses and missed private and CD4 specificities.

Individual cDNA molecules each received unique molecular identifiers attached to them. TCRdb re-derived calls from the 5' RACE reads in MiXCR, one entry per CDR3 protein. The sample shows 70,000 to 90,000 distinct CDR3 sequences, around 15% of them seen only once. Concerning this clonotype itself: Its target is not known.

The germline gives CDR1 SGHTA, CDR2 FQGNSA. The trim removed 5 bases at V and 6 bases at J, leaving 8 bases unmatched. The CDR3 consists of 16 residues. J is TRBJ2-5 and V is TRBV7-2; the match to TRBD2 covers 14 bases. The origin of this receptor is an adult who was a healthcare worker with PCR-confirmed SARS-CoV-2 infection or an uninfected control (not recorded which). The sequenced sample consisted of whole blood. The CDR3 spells CASSTGTSGGLKTQYF. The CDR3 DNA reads TGTGCCAGCAGCACAGGGACTAGCGGGGGATTAAAGACCCAGTACTTC.